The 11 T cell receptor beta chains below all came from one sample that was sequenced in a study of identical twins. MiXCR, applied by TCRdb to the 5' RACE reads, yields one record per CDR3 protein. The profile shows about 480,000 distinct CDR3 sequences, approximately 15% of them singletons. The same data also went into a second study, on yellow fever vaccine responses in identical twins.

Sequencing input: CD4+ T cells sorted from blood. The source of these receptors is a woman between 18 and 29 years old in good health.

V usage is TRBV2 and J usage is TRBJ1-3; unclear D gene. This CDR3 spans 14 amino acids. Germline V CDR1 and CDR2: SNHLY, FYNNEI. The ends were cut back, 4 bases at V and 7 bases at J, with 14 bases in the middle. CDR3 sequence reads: CASSGSGVGNTIYF. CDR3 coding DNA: TGTGCCAGCAGTGGATCAGGCGTTGGGAACACCATATATTTT.

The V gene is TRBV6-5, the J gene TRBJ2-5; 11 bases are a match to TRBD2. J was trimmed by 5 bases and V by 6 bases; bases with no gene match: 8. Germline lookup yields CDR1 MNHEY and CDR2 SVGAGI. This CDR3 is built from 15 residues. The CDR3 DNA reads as TGTGCCAGCAGCTCCAGACTAGCGGGGTATGAGACCCAGTACTTC. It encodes CASSSRLAGYETQYF.

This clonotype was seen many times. CDR3 in amino acids: CASSFPPGPDLYNEQFF. In DNA, the CDR3 is TGCGCCAGCAGCTTTCCTCCAGGGCCTGACCTTTACAATGAGCAGTTCTTC. The rearrangement joins TRBV5-1 to TRBJ2-1; TRBD1 is a possible D gene (5 bases). Germline assignment: CDR1 SGHRS and CDR2 YFSETQ. The CDR3 runs 17 residues. V lost 2 bases and J 4 bases, leaving 19 bases between the germline ends.

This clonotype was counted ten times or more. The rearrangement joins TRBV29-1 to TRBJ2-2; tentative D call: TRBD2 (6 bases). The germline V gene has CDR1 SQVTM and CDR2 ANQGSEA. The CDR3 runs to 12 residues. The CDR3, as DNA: TGCAGTGGAGGGTTGAACACCGGGGAGCTGTTTTTT. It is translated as CSGGLNTGELFF.

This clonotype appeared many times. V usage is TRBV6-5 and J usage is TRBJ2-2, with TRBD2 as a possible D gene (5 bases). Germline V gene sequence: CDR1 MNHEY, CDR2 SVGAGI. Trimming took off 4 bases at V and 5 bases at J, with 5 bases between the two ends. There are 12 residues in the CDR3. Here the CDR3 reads CASSSGTGELFF. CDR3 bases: TGTGCCAGCAGTTCGGGGACCGGGGAGCTGTTTTTT.

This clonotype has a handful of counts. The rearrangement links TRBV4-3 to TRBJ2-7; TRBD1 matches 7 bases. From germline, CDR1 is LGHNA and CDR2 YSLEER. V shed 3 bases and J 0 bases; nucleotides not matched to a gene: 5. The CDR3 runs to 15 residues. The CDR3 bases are TGCGCCAGCAGCCAGACGGGACAGAACTCCTACGAGCAGTACTTC. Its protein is CASSQTGQNSYEQYF.

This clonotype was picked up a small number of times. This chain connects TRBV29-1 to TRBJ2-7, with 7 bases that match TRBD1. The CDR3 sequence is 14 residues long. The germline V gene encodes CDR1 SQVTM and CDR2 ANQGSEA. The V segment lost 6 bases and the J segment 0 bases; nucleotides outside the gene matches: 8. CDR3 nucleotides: TGCAGCGTAATCCGGACAGGTAGCTCCTACGAGCAGTACTTC. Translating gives CSVIRTGSSYEQYF.

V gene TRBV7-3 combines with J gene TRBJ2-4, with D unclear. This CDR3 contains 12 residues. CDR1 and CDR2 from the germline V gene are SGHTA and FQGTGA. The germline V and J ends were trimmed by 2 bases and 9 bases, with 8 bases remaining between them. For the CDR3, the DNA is TGTGCCAGCAGCTTATCGTCGGGCATTCAGTACTTC. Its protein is CASSLSSGIQYF.

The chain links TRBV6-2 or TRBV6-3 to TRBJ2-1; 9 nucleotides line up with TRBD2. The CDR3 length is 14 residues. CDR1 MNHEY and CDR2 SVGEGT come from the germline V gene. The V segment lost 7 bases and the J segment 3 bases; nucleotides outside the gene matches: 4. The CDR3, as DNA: TGTGCCAGCATCCCTAGCGGGATCTACAATGAGCAGTTCTTC. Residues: CASIPSGIYNEQFF.

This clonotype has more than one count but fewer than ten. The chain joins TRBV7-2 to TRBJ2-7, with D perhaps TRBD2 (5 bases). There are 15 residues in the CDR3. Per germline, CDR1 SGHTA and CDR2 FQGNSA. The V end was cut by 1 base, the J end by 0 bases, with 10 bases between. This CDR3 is CASSLDPSGSYEQYF. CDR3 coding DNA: TGTGCCAGCAGCTTAGACCCCAGCGGCTCCTACGAGCAGTACTTC.

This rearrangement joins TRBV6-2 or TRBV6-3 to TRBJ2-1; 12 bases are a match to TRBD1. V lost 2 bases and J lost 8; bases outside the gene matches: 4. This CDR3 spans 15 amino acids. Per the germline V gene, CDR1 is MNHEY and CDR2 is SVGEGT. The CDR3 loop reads CASSYAGQGADEQFF. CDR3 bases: TGTGCCAGCAGTTACGCGGGACAGGGGGCCGATGAGCAGTTCTTC.